This passage covers 8 T cell receptor beta chains from one sample sequenced in a study of PD-1 blockade in classical Hodgkin lymphoma. Method: immunoSEQ multiplex PCR; TCRdb's copy keeps in-frame clones and lacks some. The table lists 25,000 or so clones, around 69% of them singletons. Relapses following autologous stem cell transplantation were seen in all patients, with brentuximab vedotin exposure varying. Sequencing was performed on peripheral blood mononuclear cells (PBMCs), taken before the second cycle of nivolumab. The source of these receptors is a human donor with classical Hodgkin lymphoma.

The chain uses TRBV18 and TRBJ1-5; D is unclear. In germline, CDR1 is KGHSH, CDR2 LQKENI. The CDR3 is made up of 10 amino acids. Trimming removed 6 bases at V and 5 bases at J, with 2 bases between. In nucleotides, the CDR3 is TGTGCCAGCTCGGATCAGCCCCAGCATTTT. Amino acid sequence: CASSDQPQHF.

The chain couples TRBV4-2 to TRBJ1-4, with D unclear. Germline V gives CDR1 LGHNA, CDR2 YNFKEQ. The CDR3 runs to 15 residues. V dropped 4 bases and J dropped 5 bases, with 14 bases sitting between them. The CDR3 is CASSPRWRVNEKLFF. Written as DNA, the CDR3 is TGTGCCAGCAGCCCCCGGTGGAGGGTGAATGAAAAACTGTTTTTT.

This chain connects TRBV7-2 to TRBJ2-2, with a tentative D call TRBD1 (5 bases). Trimming took off 3 bases at V and 1 base at J, with 12 bases between the two ends. The CDR3 extends over 16 amino acids. Germline CDR1 SGHTA, CDR2 FQGNSA. The CDR3, as DNA: TGTGCCAGCAGCTTGGCGACGACAGTGAACACCGGGGAGCTGTTTTTT. Residues: CASSLATTVNTGELFF.

The table lists this clone with a count of one. This chain connects TRBV19 to TRBJ2-7; D may be TRBD2 (5 bases). The length of the CDR3 is 13 residues. Trimming removed 1 base at V and 5 bases at J, with 9 bases between. The germline V gene has CDR1 LNHDA and CDR2 SQIVND (reference sequence). CDR3 nucleotide sequence: TGTGCCAGTAGTATAGTTGGGAGCGACGAGCAGTACTTC. This codes for CASSIVGSDEQYF.

The genes are TRBV18 and TRBJ2-1; D unresolved. CDR1 KGHSH and CDR2 LQKENI come from the germline V gene. The CDR3 covers 13 residues. V was shortened by 3 bases and J by 3 bases, with 6 bases between the two germline ends. CDR3 sequence (DNA): TGTGCCAGCTCACCGAACAACTACAATGAGCAGTTCTTC. Protein: CASSPNNYNEQFF. Based on the CDR3 plus reference TRBV18 and TRBJ2-1, the full variable domain is NAGVMQNPRHLVRRRGQEARLRCSPMKGHSHVYWYRQLPEEGLKFMVYLQKENIIDESGMPKERFSAEFPKEGPSILRIQQVVRGDSAAYFCASSPNNYNEQFFGPGTRLTVL.

In DNA, the CDR3 is TGTGCCAGCAGTGCAAGCTCCTATAATTCACCCCTCCACTTT. Protein product: CASSASSYNSPLHF. The chain couples TRBV6-5 to TRBJ1-6; D remains ambiguous. This CDR3 comprises 14 residues. Between the trimmed V and J ends, which lost 5 bases and 0 bases, there was a span of 5 bases. In germline, CDR1 is MNHEY, CDR2 SVGAGI.

This chain joins TRBV6-5 and TRBJ1-6, with D tentatively TRBD1 (6 bases). CDR1 and CDR2 (germline): MNHEY, SVGAGI. CDR3 length: 15 amino acids. Trimming shortened V by 3 bases and J by 7 bases, and 13 bases separated the two germline ends. CDR3 sequence (DNA): TGTGCCAGCAGTTATCAGGGCCAGGGGAATTCACCCCTCCACTTT. Its translation is CASSYQGQGNSPLHF.

This chain connects TRBV28 to TRBJ1-1; no clear D. Trimming stripped 5 bases from V and 0 bases from J, with 4 bases between. CDR1 is MDHEN and CDR2 is SYDVKM in the germline V gene. There are 12 residues in the CDR3. The CDR3 sequence: CASSILNTEAFF. The DNA of the CDR3 is TGTGCCAGCAGTATCCTGAACACTGAAGCTTTCTTT.